This TCR beta chain was captured by sequencing in a study of shared clonotypes between healthy human individuals. Study details: Aged 18 to 49, the donors were a couple of women and a few men. Each donor's CD4 naive and CD4 memory cells filled three plates apiece, CD8 naive two, and CD8 memory one. Study results and caveats: A handful of donors had roughly 5% of their naive CD4 clonotypes in common. Researchers sampled only blood; tissue repertoires likely differ.

This clone has more than one count but fewer than ten. Its specificity is unknown. Sequencing was performed with immunoSEQ multiplex PCR; in TCRdb, only in-frame clones are kept and a portion is missing. The sample yields around 1.9 million clones, 93% seen once. Terminally differentiated effector memory CD45RA+ cells were left out of the naive CD8 fraction, which was CD45RO-negative and positively selected for CCR7. The receptor's source is a man aged 18 to 29 in good health. Some clones in this sample may be carry-over from other donors' samples. Sequences were obtained from naive CD8+ T cells from PBMCs.

The CDR3 loop is CAIGQGSNQPQHF. Written as DNA, the CDR3 is TGTGCCATCGGACAGGGGAGCAATCAGCCCCAGCATTTT. V and J are TRBV10-3 and TRBJ1-5, with 9 positions matching TRBD1. The length of the CDR3 is 13 residues. Losses at the gene ends were 8 bases for V and 1 base for J; bases not matched to a gene: 0. Germline values: CDR1 ENHRY, CDR2 SYGVKD.